A single T cell receptor (beta chain) is shown here with its context. The antigen remains unidentified. These data originate in a study of cytomegalovirus exposure and HLA in healthy donors. In the study overall: In an early release, HLA-typed donors contributed 90 million or so unique TCR sequences. Points from the study as a whole: In terms of immune exposure information, only CMV serostatus was available.

The PCR was carried out with 60 Vbeta primers and 13 Jbeta primers. Sequencing was performed with immunoSEQ multiplex PCR; in TCRdb, only in-frame clones are kept and a portion is missing. The listing records about 150,000 clones. CDR3 length equals 13 residues. Germline CDR1 reads SGHRS; CDR2 reads YFSETQ. V gave up 3 bases and J gave up 8 bases; unmatched junction bases: 6. This receptor was obtained from a woman aged 50 to 60 in good health and CMV-seronegative. The V and J genes are TRBV5-1 and TRBJ1-2; 8 bases line up with TRBD1. The specimen was PBMCs. The CDR3 here is CASSSTGAGGYTF. The CDR3 DNA reads as TGCGCCAGCAGCTCGACAGGGGCCGGAGGCTACACCTTC.